A selection of T cell receptor beta chains follows, all from one sample in a study of blood T cells in healthy people across ages. Each CDR3 protein is one row after TCRdb ran MiXCR on the 5' RACE reads. The sample has fewer than 700,000 distinct CDR3 sequences, 40% to 45% seen once. Input material: blood. These receptors were obtained from an older man in good health. Both conserved end residues are part of each CDR3. Fields, in order: clone size, J gene, D gene, V gene, CDR3 protein, CDR3 DNA. The D gene is left open where the match is weak. Size tells how often a clone was seen (once, few, many) or the class of an expanded clone, and some rows leave it out.

clone size: NA; J gene: TRBJ1-2; D gene: TRBD1; V gene: TRBV12-3/TRBV12-4; CDR3 protein: CASSSLIGGRYGYTF; CDR3 DNA: TGTGCCAGCAGTTCTTTAATAGGGGGCCGGTATGGCTACACCTTC
clone size: NA; J gene: TRBJ2-5; D gene: NA; V gene: TRBV7-6; CDR3 protein: CASSKDWGSETQYF; CDR3 DNA: TGTGCCAGCAGCAAAGACTGGGGATCAGAGACCCAGTACTTC
clone size: NA; J gene: TRBJ2-4; D gene: TRBD1; V gene: TRBV5-4; CDR3 protein: CASSLLTGQTKNIQYF; CDR3 DNA: TGTGCCAGCAGCTTGCTGACAGGGCAGACCAAAAACATTCAGTACTTC
clone size: NA; J gene: TRBJ2-7; D gene: TRBD2; V gene: TRBV5-6; CDR3 protein: CASSLGPGGSGRSYEQYF; CDR3 DNA: TGTGCCAGCAGCTTGGGTCCAGGAGGTAGCGGGAGATCGTACGAGCAGTACTTC
clone size: many; J gene: TRBJ2-4; D gene: TRBD2; V gene: TRBV7-2; CDR3 protein: CASSSGLAGGAKNIQYF; CDR3 DNA: TGTGCCAGCAGTTCGGGACTAGCGGGAGGGGCCAAAAACATTCAGTACTTC
clone size: NA; J gene: TRBJ2-7; D gene: NA; V gene: TRBV3-1; CDR3 protein: CASSRRGLGEQYF; CDR3 DNA: TGTGCCAGCAGCCGCAGGGGTTTAGGCGAGCAGTACTTC
clone size: few; J gene: TRBJ2-1; D gene: TRBD2; V gene: TRBV20-1; CDR3 protein: CSALTTSGGLANEQFF; CDR3 DNA: TGCAGTGCTCTTACGACTAGCGGGGGGCTAGCTAATGAGCAGTTCTTC
clone size: many; J gene: TRBJ1-5; D gene: NA; V gene: TRBV7-2; CDR3 protein: CASSVSPNQPQHF; CDR3 DNA: TGTGCCAGCAGCGTAAGTCCGAATCAGCCCCAGCATTTT
clone size: many; J gene: TRBJ1-6; D gene: NA; V gene: TRBV7-2; CDR3 protein: CASSLRRGESLSPLHF; CDR3 DNA: TGTGCCAGCAGCTTAAGACGGGGGGAGAGTCTTTCACCCCTCCACTTT
clone size: NA; J gene: TRBJ2-7; D gene: TRBD1; V gene: TRBV10-3; CDR3 protein: CAISCRGQDEQYF; CDR3 DNA: TGTGCCATCAGTTGCAGGGGGCAGGACGAGCAGTACTTC
clone size: NA; J gene: TRBJ2-3; D gene: NA; V gene: TRBV7-8; CDR3 protein: CASSFGPNTDTQYF; CDR3 DNA: TGTGCCAGCAGCTTTGGCCCGAACACAGATACGCAGTATTTT
clone size: few; J gene: TRBJ2-5; D gene: TRBD2; V gene: TRBV7-2; CDR3 protein: CASSRLPGGPETQYF; CDR3 DNA: TGTGCCAGCAGCCGCCTTCCGGGGGGGCCAGAGACCCAGTACTTC
clone size: NA; J gene: TRBJ1-2; D gene: NA; V gene: TRBV6-6; CDR3 protein: CAAGLGYTF; CDR3 DNA: TGTGCCGCCGGCCTTGGCTACACCTTC
clone size: NA; J gene: TRBJ2-4; D gene: TRBD1; V gene: TRBV7-2; CDR3 protein: CASSPWTGSRNIQYF; CDR3 DNA: TGTGCCAGCAGCCCCTGGACAGGTAGCAGAAACATTCAGTACTTC
clone size: few; J gene: TRBJ2-1; D gene: TRBD2; V gene: TRBV6-2/TRBV6-3; CDR3 protein: CASSRLAYNEQFF; CDR3 DNA: TGTGCCAGCAGCAGACTAGCTTACAATGAGCAGTTCTTC
clone size: NA; J gene: TRBJ2-1; D gene: NA; V gene: TRBV20-1; CDR3 protein: CSASKGLSYNEQFF; CDR3 DNA: TGCAGTGCTAGTAAGGGGTTATCCTACAATGAGCAGTTCTTC
clone size: many; J gene: TRBJ2-6; D gene: NA; V gene: TRBV6-6; CDR3 protein: CASSYRGSGANVLTF; CDR3 DNA: TGTGCCAGCAGTTACCGAGGGTCTGGGGCCAACGTCCTGACTTTC
clone size: many; J gene: TRBJ2-3; D gene: NA; V gene: TRBV11-2; CDR3 protein: CASSLDQFEDTQYF; CDR3 DNA: TGTGCCAGCAGCTTAGATCAGTTTGAAGATACGCAGTATTTT
clone size: NA; J gene: TRBJ1-6; D gene: TRBD1; V gene: TRBV20-1; CDR3 protein: CSANPQGLGYSSPLHF; CDR3 DNA: TGCAGTGCCAACCCACAGGGGCTTGGATATAGTTCACCCCTCCACTTT
clone size: NA; J gene: TRBJ2-1; D gene: TRBD2; V gene: TRBV11-2; CDR3 protein: CASSLVASGFTYNEQFF; CDR3 DNA: TGTGCCAGCAGCTTAGTGGCTAGCGGATTTACCTACAATGAGCAGTTCTTC
clone size: NA; J gene: TRBJ2-5; D gene: TRBD1; V gene: TRBV28; CDR3 protein: CASRGGQGVLRETQYF; CDR3 DNA: TGTGCCAGCAGGGGAGGACAGGGCGTCCTCAGGGAGACCCAGTACTTC
clone size: NA; J gene: TRBJ2-3; D gene: NA; V gene: TRBV2; CDR3 protein: CASRATGSSTDTQYF; CDR3 DNA: TGTGCCAGCAGGGCCACAGGCTCCAGCACAGATACGCAGTATTTT
clone size: many; J gene: TRBJ1-1; D gene: TRBD1; V gene: TRBV28; CDR3 protein: CASFSGAGGNTEAFF; CDR3 DNA: TGTGCCAGCTTTTCCGGGGCAGGGGGGAACACTGAAGCTTTCTTT
clone size: many; J gene: TRBJ2-1; D gene: NA; V gene: TRBV7-2; CDR3 protein: CASSSGQLGEQFF; CDR3 DNA: TGTGCCAGCAGCTCCGGACAGTTGGGTGAGCAGTTCTTC
clone size: NA; J gene: TRBJ2-7; D gene: TRBD2; V gene: TRBV6-1; CDR3 protein: CASSENSGRAWYEQYF; CDR3 DNA: TGTGCCAGCAGTGAAAATAGCGGGAGGGCGTGGTACGAGCAGTACTTC
clone size: NA; J gene: TRBJ2-3; D gene: NA; V gene: TRBV20-1; CDR3 protein: CSARDSRGDTQYF; CDR3 DNA: TGCAGTGCTAGAGACAGCCGGGGGGATACGCAGTATTTT
clone size: NA; J gene: TRBJ1-1; D gene: NA; V gene: TRBV7-3; CDR3 protein: CASSLGRGGPRRNTEAFF; CDR3 DNA: TGTGCCAGCAGCTTAGGGAGGGGGGGGCCGCGGAGGAACACTGAAGCTTTCTTT
clone size: NA; J gene: TRBJ2-7; D gene: NA; V gene: TRBV20-1; CDR3 protein: CSATAGAYEQYF; CDR3 DNA: TGCAGTGCTACGGCAGGAGCCTACGAGCAGTACTTC
clone size: NA; J gene: TRBJ2-3; D gene: NA; V gene: TRBV28; CDR3 protein: CASSFNRETDTQYF; CDR3 DNA: TGTGCCAGCAGTTTCAACAGGGAAACAGATACGCAGTATTTT
clone size: NA; J gene: TRBJ1-1; D gene: NA; V gene: TRBV6-2/TRBV6-3; CDR3 protein: CASSNGGEAFF; CDR3 DNA: TGTGCCAGCAGCAATGGGGGCGAGGCTTTCTTT
clone size: few; J gene: TRBJ2-1; D gene: NA; V gene: TRBV6-1; CDR3 protein: CASRDRAQKTTEQFF; CDR3 DNA: TGTGCCAGCAGGGACCGGGCCCAGAAAACTACTGAGCAGTTCTTC
clone size: NA; J gene: TRBJ1-4; D gene: NA; V gene: TRBV20-1; CDR3 protein: CSARDSWAKLFF; CDR3 DNA: TGCAGTGCTAGAGATTCATGGGCAAAACTGTTTTTT